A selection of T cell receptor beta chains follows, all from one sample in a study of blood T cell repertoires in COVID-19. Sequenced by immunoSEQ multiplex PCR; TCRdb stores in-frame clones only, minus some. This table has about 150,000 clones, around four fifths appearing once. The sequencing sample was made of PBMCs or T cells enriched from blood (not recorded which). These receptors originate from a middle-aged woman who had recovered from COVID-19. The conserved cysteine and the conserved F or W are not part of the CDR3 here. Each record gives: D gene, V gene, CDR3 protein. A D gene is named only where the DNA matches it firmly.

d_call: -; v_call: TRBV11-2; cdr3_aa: ASSLTRAASYEQY
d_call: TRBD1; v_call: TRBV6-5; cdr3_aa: ASSRRDRPSPLH
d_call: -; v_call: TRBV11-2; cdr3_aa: ASSLDAGGSLNTEAF
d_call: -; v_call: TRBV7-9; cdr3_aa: ASSGGESWNTEAF
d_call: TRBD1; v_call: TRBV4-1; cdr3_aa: ASSQDRPRGTGTQPQH
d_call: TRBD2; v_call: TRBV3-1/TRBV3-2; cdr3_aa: ASSQAVRTSDGKLF
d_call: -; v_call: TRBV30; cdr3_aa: AWSVSSGNTIY
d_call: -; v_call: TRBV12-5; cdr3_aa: ASGLVPEGQTPTDTQY
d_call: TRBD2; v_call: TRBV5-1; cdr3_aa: ASSLAGTSGGAGTDTQY
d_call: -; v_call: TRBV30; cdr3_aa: AWSHQGQPGNTIY
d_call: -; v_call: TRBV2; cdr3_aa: ASSPLGQTYEQY
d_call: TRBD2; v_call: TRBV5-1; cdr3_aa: ASSLYGRASDEQF
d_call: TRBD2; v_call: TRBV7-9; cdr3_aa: ASSFSGGQF
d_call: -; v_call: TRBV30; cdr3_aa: AWEMVQGPGYGYT
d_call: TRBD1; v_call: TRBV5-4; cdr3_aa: ASSSGQVKGYNSPLH